This T cell receptor (beta chain) was identified during a study of T cells in Graves' hyperthyroidism and ophthalmopathy. With 6 bases clipped from V and 4 bases from J, the junction kept 4 bases outside the gene matches. The length of the CDR3 is 12 residues. Germline V gives CDR1 SQVTM, CDR2 ANQGSEA. The table lists this clonotype with many counts. The CDR3 regions of TCR beta were amplified from RNA transcripts. Primed by the HTBI set, a first-round RT-PCR was run on the TCR CDR3. Using its own MiXCR run on the multiplex PCR reads, TCRdb lists one record per CDR3 protein. The table records 400,000 to 500,000 distinct CDR3 sequences, approximately 15% of them present only once.

The TCR comes from a woman aged 18-29 years with Graves' hyperthyroidism. Sequenced input: blood. The chain is built from TRBV29-1 and TRBJ1-1; TRBD1 matches at 8 bases. The CDR3 region has the DNA TGCAGCGTCGCACAGGGGGGCACTGAAGCTTTCTTT. Protein product: CSVAQGGTEAFF.